This TCR beta chain was identified during a study of regulatory and conventional T cells in RAG deficiency (dated by TCRdb to the late 2010s). At the level of the whole study: High-throughput TCR beta sequencing was used to compare the diversity and composition of the Treg, conventional CD4+ and CD8+ T cell repertoires of RAG-deficient patients with those of healthy controls.

On this clone itself: Its antigen is still unknown. No clone much larger than this one lies a single base away; base qualities are absent.

The CDR3 covers 15 residues, taking in both the cysteine and the phenylalanine. Here the CDR3 DNA is all that survives: 45 bases in frame from base 1. Taken from the germline V gene (reference sequence), the CDR1 and CDR2 loops are SGHNT and YYREEE. Trimming at the junction amounts to 0 bases on V and 8 bases on J, and the germline ends lie 14 bases apart. The library relied on the immunoSEQ multiplex PCR assay. Rearranged TCR beta chain products were amplified from the genomic DNA of sorted T-cell subsets and were then sequenced. On the study's bioinformatics: Repertoire diversity of productive TCR beta rearrangements was quantified using Shannon entropy and Simpson indices. To gauge clonal expansion, the frequencies of the 100 most abundant productive TCR beta clonotypes among total reads were added together. A self-reactivity index based on amino acid usage at CDR3beta positions 6 and 7 was applied to the TRB repertoires. Two-way ANOVA was used for repertoire analyses, while Student t or Mann-Whitney tests were used for flow cytometric analyses. TCRdb stores this immuneACCESS table with in-frame sequences only. Part of the clones is absent; in the studies checked, under half of the shortfall reflects unresolved V genes, and no reason is known for the rest. V and J calls plus clone size are reproduced from that table; the DNA served to infer D and trimming. The sample has 20,000 to 25,000 clones on record, 95% to 97% of them singletons. The ten largest clones capture over 1% of the sample.

The paper as a whole reports these results and caveats: Compared with controls, Omenn syndrome and CID/AS patients had roughly 95-fold fewer unique TCR beta sequences in Treg cells, whereas the reduction in the other subsets was approximately 10-fold. Some T-cell subset analyses were not done for some subjects. All patient T-cell subsets had shorter CDR3 lengths; Omenn syndrome patients showed >75% Treg-Tconv repertoire overlap at nucleotide and amino acid level. Rather than being bona fide Treg cells, the sorted CD25-high CD127-low cells in Omenn syndrome patients may represent peripherally activated cells. Markedly lower Shannon entropy and higher Simpson indices were observed in RAG-deficient patients than in control T-cell subpopulations.

Before genomic DNA was extracted, conventional CD4+ T cells were isolated from blood as CD25-low CD127-high cells. For repertoire analyses, the comparison group consisted of roughly 8 healthy control donors. The sample also formed part of further work on regulatory T cells. The second study reports: In the multiplex PCR, 52 forward TRBV primers and 13 reverse TRBJ primers were used, and assay-based and computational corrections were applied for amplification bias. Patient repertoires showed restricted unique TRB V-J pairs and skewed V and J gene usage, most marked in regulatory T cells. T-cell receptor beta repertoires of sorted regulatory, conventional CD4+ and CD8+ T cells were compared between CD3G-deficient patients and healthy controls. Peripheral blood mononuclear cells were isolated by Ficoll density separation. Within the immunoSEQ assay, multiplex PCR amplified rearranged TRB loci from genomic DNA. Sequencing of the TRB amplicons was done on an Illumina HiSeq platform. Custom algorithms error-filtered the raw sequences and aligned them to reference gene sequences, after which the immunoSEQ online tools were used for analysis. Frequencies of productive and nonproductive TRB rearrangements were assessed among unique sequences as well as among total sequences. Prism software was used to run t tests, Mann-Whitney tests or two-way ANOVA for comparisons between groups.

The specimen was CD25- CD4+ T cells sorted from blood. The rearranged chain carries TRBV5-4 and TRBJ1-4; tentative D gene TRBD1, with 6 bases matching. This clonotype was sampled from a human donor in good health. CDR3 reads: CASSLGGGQMEKLFF. The nucleotides read TGTGCCAGCAGCTTGGGTGGGGGCCAAATGGAAAAACTGTTTTTT. The full variable domain, with segments outside the CDR3 supplied by the reference TRBV5-4 and TRBJ1-4 proteins, appears as ETGVTQSPTHLIKTRGQQVTLRCSSQSGHNTVSWYQQALGQGPQFIFQYYREEENGRGNFPPRFSGLQFPNYSSELNVNALELDDSALYLCASSLGGGQMEKLFFGSGTQLSVL.